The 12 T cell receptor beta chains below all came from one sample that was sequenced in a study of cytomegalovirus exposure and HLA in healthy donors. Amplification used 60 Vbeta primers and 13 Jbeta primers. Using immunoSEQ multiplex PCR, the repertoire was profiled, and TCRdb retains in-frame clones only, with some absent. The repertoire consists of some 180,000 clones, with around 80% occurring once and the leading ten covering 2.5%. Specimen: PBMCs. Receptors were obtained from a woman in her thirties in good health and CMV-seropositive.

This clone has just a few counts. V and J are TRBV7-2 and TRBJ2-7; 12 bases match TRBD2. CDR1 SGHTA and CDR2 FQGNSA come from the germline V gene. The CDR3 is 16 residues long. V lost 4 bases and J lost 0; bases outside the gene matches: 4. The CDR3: CASSSLAGGSSYEQYF. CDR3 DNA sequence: TGTGCCAGCAGCTCCCTAGCGGGGGGGAGCTCCTACGAGCAGTACTTC.

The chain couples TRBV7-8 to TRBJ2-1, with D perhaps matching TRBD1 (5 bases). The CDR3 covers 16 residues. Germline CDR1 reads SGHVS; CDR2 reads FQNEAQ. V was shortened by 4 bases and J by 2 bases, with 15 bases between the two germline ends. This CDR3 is CASSSIRGPAYNEQFF. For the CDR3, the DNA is TGTGCCAGCAGCTCCATTAGGGGCCCCGCCTACAATGAGCAGTTCTTC.

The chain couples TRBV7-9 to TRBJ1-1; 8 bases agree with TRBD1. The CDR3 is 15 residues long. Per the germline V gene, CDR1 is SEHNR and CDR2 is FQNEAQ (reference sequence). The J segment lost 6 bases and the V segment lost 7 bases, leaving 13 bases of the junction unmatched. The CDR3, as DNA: TGTGCCAGCACCCAAGGGGCAGGGGGCGGCCCTGAAGCTTTCTTT. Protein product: CASTQGAGGGPEAFF.

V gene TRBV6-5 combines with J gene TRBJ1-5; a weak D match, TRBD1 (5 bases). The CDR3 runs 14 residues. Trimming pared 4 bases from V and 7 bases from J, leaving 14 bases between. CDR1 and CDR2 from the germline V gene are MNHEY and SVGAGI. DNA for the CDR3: TGTGCCAGCAGTTGGGGGTCGGGGGGGCAGCCCCAGCATTTT. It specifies CASSWGSGGQPQHF.

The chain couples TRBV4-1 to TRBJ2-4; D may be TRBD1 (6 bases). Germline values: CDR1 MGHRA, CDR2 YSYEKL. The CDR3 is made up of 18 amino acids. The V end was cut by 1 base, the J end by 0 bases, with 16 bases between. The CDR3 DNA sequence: TGCGCCAGCAGCCAAGGATCTTTCACAGGGATAGCCAAAAACATTCAGTACTTC. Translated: CASSQGSFTGIAKNIQYF.

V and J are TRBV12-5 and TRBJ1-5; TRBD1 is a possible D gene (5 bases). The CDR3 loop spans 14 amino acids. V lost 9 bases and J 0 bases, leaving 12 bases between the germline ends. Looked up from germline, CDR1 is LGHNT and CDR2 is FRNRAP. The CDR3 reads CASGRGDSNQPQHF. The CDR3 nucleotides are TGTGCTAGCGGACGGGGGGATAGCAATCAGCCCCAGCATTTT. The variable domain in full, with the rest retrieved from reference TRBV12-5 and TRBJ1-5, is DARVTQTPRHKVTEMGQEVTMRCQPILGHNTVFWYRQTMMQGLELLAYFRNRAPLDDSGMPKDRFSAEMPDATLATLKIQPSEPRDSAVYFCASGRGDSNQPQHFGDGTRLSIL.

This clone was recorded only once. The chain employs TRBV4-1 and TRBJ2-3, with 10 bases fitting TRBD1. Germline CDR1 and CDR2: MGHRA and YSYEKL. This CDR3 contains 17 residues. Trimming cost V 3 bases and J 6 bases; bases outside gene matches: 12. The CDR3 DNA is TGCGCCAGCAGCCAGGACAGGGGGGTTGTTTGGGGGGATACGCAGTATTTT. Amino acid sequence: CASSQDRGVVWGDTQYF.

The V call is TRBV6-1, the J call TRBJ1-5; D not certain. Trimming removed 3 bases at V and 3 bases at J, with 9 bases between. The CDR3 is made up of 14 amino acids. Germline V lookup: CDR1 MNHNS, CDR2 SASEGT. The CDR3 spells CASSEGRVNQPQHF. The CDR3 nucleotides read TGTGCCAGCAGTGAGGGGAGGGTCAATCAGCCCCAGCATTTT.

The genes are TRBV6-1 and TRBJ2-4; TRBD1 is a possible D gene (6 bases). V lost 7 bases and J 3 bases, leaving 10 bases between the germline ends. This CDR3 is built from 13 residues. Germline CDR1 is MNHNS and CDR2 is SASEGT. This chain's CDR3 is CASNAGVKNIQYF. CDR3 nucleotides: TGTGCCAGCAATGCAGGGGTCAAAAACATTCAGTACTTC.

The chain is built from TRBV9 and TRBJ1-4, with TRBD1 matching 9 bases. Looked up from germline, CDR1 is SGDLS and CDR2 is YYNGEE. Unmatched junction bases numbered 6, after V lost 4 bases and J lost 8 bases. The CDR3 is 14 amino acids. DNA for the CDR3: TGTGCCAGCAGCCCCCGGGACAGGGTCGAAAAACTGTTTTTT. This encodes CASSPRDRVEKLFF.

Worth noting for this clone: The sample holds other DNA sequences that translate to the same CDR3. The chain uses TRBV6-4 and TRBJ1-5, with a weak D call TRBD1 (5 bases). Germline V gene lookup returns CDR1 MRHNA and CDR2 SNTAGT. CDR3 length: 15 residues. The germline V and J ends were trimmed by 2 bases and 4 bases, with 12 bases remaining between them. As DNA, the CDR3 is TGTGCCAGCAGTGACGGAGGGGTAGGAAATCAGCCCCAGCATTTT. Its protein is CASSDGGVGNQPQHF.

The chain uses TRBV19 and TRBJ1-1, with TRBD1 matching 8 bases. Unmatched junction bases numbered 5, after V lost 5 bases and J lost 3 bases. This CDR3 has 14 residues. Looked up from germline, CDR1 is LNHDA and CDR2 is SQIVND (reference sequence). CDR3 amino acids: CASSSTGGYTEAFF. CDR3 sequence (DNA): TGTGCCAGTAGTTCTACAGGGGGATACACTGAAGCTTTCTTT.